This T cell receptor (beta chain) derives from a study of cytomegalovirus exposure and HLA in healthy donors. In the study overall: Around 89 million unique TCRs from HLA-typed donors made up an early data release.

CDR1 and CDR2 (germline): SGDLS, YYNGEE. This CDR3 has 14 residues. V lost 7 bases and J lost 3, with 17 bases in between. PCR involved 60 Vbeta and 13 Jbeta primers. Profiled with immunoSEQ multiplex PCR; TCRdb holds only in-frame clones, not every one. The data contain about 76,000 clones, around 80% of them singletons. This clone was detected once. The rearrangement joins TRBV9 to TRBJ2-7, with D perhaps being TRBD1 or TRBD2 (5 bases each). The material sequenced was PBMCs. The TCR comes from a male donor in good health and CMV-seropositive. The CDR3 DNA follows: TGTGCCAGCGGCGGACAACTAGAGGGCTACGAGCAGTACTTC. Amino acids: CASGGQLEGYEQYF.